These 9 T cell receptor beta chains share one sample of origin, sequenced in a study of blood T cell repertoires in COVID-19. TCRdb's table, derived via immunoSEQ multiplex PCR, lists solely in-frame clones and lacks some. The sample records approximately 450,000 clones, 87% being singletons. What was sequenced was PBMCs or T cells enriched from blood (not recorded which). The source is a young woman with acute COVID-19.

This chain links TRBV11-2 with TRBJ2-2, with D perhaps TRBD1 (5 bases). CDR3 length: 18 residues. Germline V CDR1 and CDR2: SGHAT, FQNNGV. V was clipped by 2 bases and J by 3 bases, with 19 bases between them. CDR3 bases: TGTGCCAGCAGCTTACGCCTACCCCGGGCAGGGTACACCGGGGAGCTGTTTTTT. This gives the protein CASSLRLPRAGYTGELFF.

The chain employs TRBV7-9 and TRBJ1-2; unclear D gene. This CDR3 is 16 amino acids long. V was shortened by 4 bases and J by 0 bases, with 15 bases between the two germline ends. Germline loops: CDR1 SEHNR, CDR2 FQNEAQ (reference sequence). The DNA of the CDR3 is TGTGCCAGCAGCTCTCGGGAAGGTCAAGCTAACTATGGCTACACCTTC. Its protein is CASSSREGQANYGYTF. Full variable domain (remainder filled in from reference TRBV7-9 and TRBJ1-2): DTGVSQNPRHKITKRGQNVTFRCDPISEHNRLYWYRQTLGQGPEFLTYFQNEAQLEKSRLLSDRFSAERPKGSFSTLEIQRTEQGDSAMYLCASSSREGQANYGYTFGSGTRLTVV.

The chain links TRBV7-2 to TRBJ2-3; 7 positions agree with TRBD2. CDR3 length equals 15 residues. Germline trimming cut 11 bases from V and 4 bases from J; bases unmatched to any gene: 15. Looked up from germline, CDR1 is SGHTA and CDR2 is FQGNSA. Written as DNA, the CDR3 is TGTGCCTGCCGGCGGGAGATAGGGGTTGCAGATACGCAGTATTTT. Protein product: CACRREIGVADTQYF.

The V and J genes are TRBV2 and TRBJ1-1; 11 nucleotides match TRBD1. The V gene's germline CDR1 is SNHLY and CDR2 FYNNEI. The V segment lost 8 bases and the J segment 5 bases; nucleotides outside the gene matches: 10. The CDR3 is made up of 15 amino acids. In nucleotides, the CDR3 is TGTGCCAGCCTCTTCCGGACAGGGGGCTCGACTGAAGCTTTCTTT. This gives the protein CASLFRTGGSTEAFF.

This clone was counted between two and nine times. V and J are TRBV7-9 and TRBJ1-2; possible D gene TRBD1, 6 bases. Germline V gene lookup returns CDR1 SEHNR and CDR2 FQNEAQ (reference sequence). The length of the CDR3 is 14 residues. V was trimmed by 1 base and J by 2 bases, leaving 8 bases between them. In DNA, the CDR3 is TGTGCCAGCAGCTTAGAGGGGGAAAACTATGGCTACACCTTC. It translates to CASSLEGENYGYTF. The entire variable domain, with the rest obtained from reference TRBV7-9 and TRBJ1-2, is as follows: DTGVSQNPRHKITKRGQNVTFRCDPISEHNRLYWYRQTLGQGPEFLTYFQNEAQLEKSRLLSDRFSAERPKGSFSTLEIQRTEQGDSAMYLCASSLEGENYGYTFGSGTRLTVV.

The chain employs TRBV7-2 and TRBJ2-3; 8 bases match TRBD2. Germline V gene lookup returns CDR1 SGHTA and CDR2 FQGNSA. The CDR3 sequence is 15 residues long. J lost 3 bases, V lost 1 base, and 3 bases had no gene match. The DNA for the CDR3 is TGTGCCAGCAGCTTAGGAAGCGGGAGTACAGATACGCAGTATTTT. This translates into CASSLGSGSTDTQYF. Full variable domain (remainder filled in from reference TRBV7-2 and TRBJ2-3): GAGVSQSPSNKVTEKGKDVELRCDPISGHTALYWYRQSLGQGLEFLIYFQGNSAPDKSGLPSDRFSAERTGGSVSTLTIQRTQQEDSAVYLCASSLGSGSTDTQYFGPGTRLTVL.

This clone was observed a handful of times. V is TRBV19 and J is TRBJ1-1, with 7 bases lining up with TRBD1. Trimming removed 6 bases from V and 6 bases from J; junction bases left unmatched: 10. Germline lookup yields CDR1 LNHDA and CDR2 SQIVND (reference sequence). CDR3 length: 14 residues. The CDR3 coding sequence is TGTGCCAGTAGGAAGGACAGGTCGAAGGCTGAAGCTTTCTTT. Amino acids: CASRKDRSKAEAFF.

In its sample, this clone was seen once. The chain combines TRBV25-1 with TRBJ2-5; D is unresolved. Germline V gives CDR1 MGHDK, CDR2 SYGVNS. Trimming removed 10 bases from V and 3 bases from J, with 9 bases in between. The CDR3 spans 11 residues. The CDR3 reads CATDSEETQYF. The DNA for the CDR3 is TGTGCCACCGACTCGGAAGAGACCCAGTACTTC.

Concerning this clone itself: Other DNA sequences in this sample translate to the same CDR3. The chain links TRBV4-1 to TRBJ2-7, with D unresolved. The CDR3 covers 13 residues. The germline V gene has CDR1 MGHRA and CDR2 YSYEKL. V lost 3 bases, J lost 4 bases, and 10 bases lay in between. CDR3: CASSHLVEYEQYF. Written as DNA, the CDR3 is TGCGCCAGCAGCCACCTAGTCGAGTACGAGCAGTACTTC.